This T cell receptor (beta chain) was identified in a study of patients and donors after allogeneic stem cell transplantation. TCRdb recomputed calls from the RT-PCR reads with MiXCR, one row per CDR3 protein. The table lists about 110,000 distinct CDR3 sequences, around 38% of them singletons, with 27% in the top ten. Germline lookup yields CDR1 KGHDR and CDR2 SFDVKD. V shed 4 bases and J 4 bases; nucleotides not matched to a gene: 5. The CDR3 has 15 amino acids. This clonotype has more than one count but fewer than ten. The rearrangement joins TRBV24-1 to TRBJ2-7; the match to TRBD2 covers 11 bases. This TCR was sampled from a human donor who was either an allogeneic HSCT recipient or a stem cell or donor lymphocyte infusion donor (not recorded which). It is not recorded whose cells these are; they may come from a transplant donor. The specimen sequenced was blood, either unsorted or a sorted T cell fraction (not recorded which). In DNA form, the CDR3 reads TGTGCCACCAGTGACGGACTAGCGGGCCGATACGAGCAGTACTTC. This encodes CATSDGLAGRYEQYF.